Described below is a single T cell receptor beta chain sequence and its context. Antigen unknown. Only in-frame clones appear in the TCRdb table, and some are missing; sequencing was by immunoSEQ multiplex PCR. The sample yields 9,000 to 9,500 clones, around 89% seen once. These data come from a study of STAT3 mutations in large granular lymphocyte leukemia. Study-wide context: Canonical activating STAT3 mutations were detected in roughly half of the longitudinally sequenced T-LGLL patients. Findings and limits, study-wide: In several patients, dominant TCR clone burden exceeded STAT3 mutant burden, suggesting STAT3 mutation arose secondarily. In T-cell large granular lymphocyte leukemia, about half of patients showed multiple immunodominant subclonotypes. In about 35% of the 18 patients, new TCR clonotypes emerged after therapy. Clonal expansion was inferred from other time points because no sample existed at each clone's first appearance.

The germline CDR1 and CDR2 sequences are MNHEY and SVGAGI. With 5 bases clipped from V and 8 bases from J, the junction kept 5 bases outside the gene matches. The CDR3 covers 12 residues. What was sequenced was peripheral blood mononuclear cells. This sequence was found in an elderly man with T-cell large granular lymphocyte leukemia. Some clones in this sample may be carry-over from other donors' samples. V is TRBV6-5 and J is TRBJ1-2; 7 bases agree with TRBD1. The CDR3 region has the DNA TGTGCCAGCAGTCTAGGGGGCCTCGGCTACACCTTC. This encodes CASSLGGLGYTF.